There are a few counts of the clone carrying this T cell receptor (beta chain). This specimen belongs to a study of cytomegalovirus exposure and HLA in healthy donors. PCR was performed using 60 Vbeta and 13 Jbeta primers. The method was immunoSEQ multiplex PCR; TCRdb's version includes in-frame clones alone and lacks a portion of them. Of approximately 110,000 clones listed, about 16% were seen once; the top ten hold 1.9%. Trimming at V came to 0 bases and at J to 4 bases, leaving 2 bases not matched to a gene. Germline V lookup: CDR1 SGHRS, CDR2 YFSETQ. This CDR3 is 14 amino acids long. This TCR came from a woman aged 18-29 years in good health and CMV-seronegative. The genes are TRBV5-1 and TRBJ1-2, with 8 positions matching TRBD1. What was sequenced was PBMCs. Here the CDR3 reads CASSLGQGTYGYTF. As DNA, the CDR3 is TGCGCCAGCAGCTTGGGACAGGGGACCTATGGCTACACCTTC.